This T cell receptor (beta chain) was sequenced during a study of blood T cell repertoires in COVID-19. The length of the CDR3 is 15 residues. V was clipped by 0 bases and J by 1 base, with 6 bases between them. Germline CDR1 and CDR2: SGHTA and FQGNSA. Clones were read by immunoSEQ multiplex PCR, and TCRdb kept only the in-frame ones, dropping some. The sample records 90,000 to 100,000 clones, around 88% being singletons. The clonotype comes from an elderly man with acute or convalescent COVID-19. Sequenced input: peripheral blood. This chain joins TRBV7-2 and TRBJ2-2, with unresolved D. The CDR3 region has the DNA TGTGCCAGCAGCTTAGCGAACATGAACACCGGGGAGCTGTTTTTT. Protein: CASSLANMNTGELFF.